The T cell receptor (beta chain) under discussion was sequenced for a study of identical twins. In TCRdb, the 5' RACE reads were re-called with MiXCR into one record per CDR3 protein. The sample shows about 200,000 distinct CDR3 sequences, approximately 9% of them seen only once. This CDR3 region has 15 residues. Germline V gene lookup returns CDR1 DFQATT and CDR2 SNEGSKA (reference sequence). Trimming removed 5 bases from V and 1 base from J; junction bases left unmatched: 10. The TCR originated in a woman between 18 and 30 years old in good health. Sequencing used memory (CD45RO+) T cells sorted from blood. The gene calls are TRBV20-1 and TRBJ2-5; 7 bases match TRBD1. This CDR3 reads CSAGPATGTQETQYF. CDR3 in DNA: TGCAGTGCTGGACCCGCGACAGGGACCCAAGAGACCCAGTACTTC.